Listed here are 9 T cell receptor beta chains from one sample, sequenced in a study of identical twins. TCRdb analysed the 5' RACE reads with MiXCR anew, one entry per CDR3 protein. Found here are hundreds of thousands of distinct CDR3 sequences, approximately 24% of them singletons; the top ten hold about 3%. These data were also reused for a study on T cells expressing NK-cell markers.

Sequenced material: CD4+ T cells sorted from blood. All receptors derive from a woman aged 18-29 years in good health.

This chain connects TRBV10-3 to TRBJ2-7; 8 nucleotides agree with TRBD2. Per the germline V gene, CDR1 is ENHRY and CDR2 is SYGVKD. V dropped 2 bases and J dropped 4; count of bases not matched to a gene: 1. The CDR3 has 13 residues. Here the CDR3 DNA reads TGTGCCATCAGTGAGACTAGCGGATACGAGCAGTACTTC. Its translation is CAISETSGYEQYF.

This clonotype appeared many times. The chain's CDR3 is CASSLVGATYNEQFF. The CDR3 DNA follows: TGCGCCAGCAGCTTGGTGGGGGCCACCTACAATGAGCAGTTCTTC. The chain combines TRBV5-1 with TRBJ2-1; D perhaps matches TRBD1 (6 bases). Germline V gene sequence: CDR1 SGHRS, CDR2 YFSETQ. This CDR3 is 15 amino acids long. Trimming stripped 0 bases from V and 2 bases from J, with 9 bases between. The variable domain in full, completed from reference TRBV5-1 and TRBJ2-1, reads KAGVTQTPRYLIKTRGQQVTLSCSPISGHRSVSWYQQTPGQGLQFLFEYFSETQRNKGNFPGRFSGRQFSNSRSEMNVSTLELGDSALYLCASSLVGATYNEQFFGPGTRLTVL.

J is TRBJ2-7 and V is TRBV28; tentatively, D is TRBD2 (6 bases). V lost 4 bases and J lost 9, with 19 bases in between. Germline CDR1 is MDHEN and CDR2 is SYDVKM. This CDR3 contains 14 residues. CDR3 nucleotide sequence: TGTGCCAGCAGTTGGCACTCCCCTCGGGGGTGGCAGTACTTC. Translating it yields CASSWHSPRGWQYF.

The J gene is TRBJ2-1, the V gene TRBV12-3 or TRBV12-4, with a tentative D call TRBD2 (6 bases). This CDR3 spans 16 amino acids. Trimming left V 6 bases short and J 0 bases short, with 15 bases between. The CDR3 loop reads CASSRRLEVSYNEQFF. CDR3 bases: TGTGCCAGCAGCCGAAGACTAGAGGTCTCCTACAATGAGCAGTTCTTC.

The chain couples TRBV9 to TRBJ2-4; perhaps TRBD2 as D (5 bases). V lost 3 bases and J 6 bases, leaving 10 bases between the germline ends. Germline CDR1 SGDLS, CDR2 YYNGEE. The CDR3 extends over 13 amino acids. CDR3 region: CASSAGTANIQYF. The CDR3 DNA follows: TGTGCCAGCAGCGCGGGAACAGCAAACATTCAGTACTTC.

This clonotype has only one observation. This sequence joins TRBV5-1 and TRBJ1-5, with 7 bases aligning to TRBD1. The V segment lost 5 bases and the J segment 5 bases; nucleotides outside the gene matches: 7. The CDR3 is made up of 14 amino acids. The germline V gene encodes CDR1 SGHRS and CDR2 YFSETQ. This CDR3 is CASSQGQSDQPQHF. CDR3 DNA sequence: TGCGCCAGCAGTCAGGGACAGTCAGATCAGCCCCAGCATTTT.

At least ten counts were recorded for this clonotype. The DNA of the CDR3 is TGCAGTGCTAGAACCGTGACTAGAGTCATAGATACGCAGTATTTT. Amino acids: CSARTVTRVIDTQYF. The V and J genes are TRBV20-1 and TRBJ2-3; D possibly corresponds to TRBD2 (6 bases). The ends were cut back, 2 bases at V and 5 bases at J, with 17 bases in the middle. This CDR3 has 15 residues. Germline CDR1 reads DFQATT; CDR2 reads SNEGSKA (reference sequence).

The V and J genes are TRBV6-1 and TRBJ2-2; D gene unclear. Per the germline V gene, CDR1 is MNHNS and CDR2 is SASEGT. The CDR3 covers 16 residues. V shed 6 bases and J shed 1 base, with 15 bases lying between them. The CDR3, as DNA: TGTGCCAGCAGACTAAACCCCCCTGGGAACACCGGGGAGCTGTTTTTT. Translated, it gives CASRLNPPGNTGELFF.

This clonotype came up a few times. The chain employs TRBV20-1 and TRBJ2-7, with 9 bases identical to TRBD1. V was clipped by 2 bases and J by 5 bases; unmatched bases: 7. Germline V gene data show CDR1 as DFQATT and CDR2 as SNEGSKA (reference sequence). The CDR3 contains 14 residues. DNA of the CDR3: TGCAGTGCTAGATCGGGGACAGGGAGACACGAGCAGTACTTC. Protein product: CSARSGTGRHEQYF.